This is a list of T cell receptor beta chains from one sample in a study of blood T cell repertoires in COVID-19. Here immunoSEQ multiplex PCR was the method, and the copy in TCRdb shows in-frame clones only, minus some. The table has over 120,000 clones, approximately 80% seen once. Sequencing was carried out using peripheral blood. The receptors originated from a man aged 55 to 70 with active or convalescent COVID-19. Each CDR3 is given with its conserved first and last residue. Only some rows state a clone size, as once, few, many or a class for expanded clones.

CDR3: CASSRREDQPQHF; J: TRBJ1-5; V: TRBV7-8; size: NA
CDR3: CASSVTRQGYEQYF; J: TRBJ2-7; V: TRBV9; size: few
CDR3: CASSMTGTSVGELFF; J: TRBJ2-2; V: TRBV9; size: NA
CDR3: CASSYLESTNQPQHF; J: TRBJ1-5; V: TRBV6-2/TRBV6-3; size: NA
CDR3: CATSRALINIGNNEQFF; J: TRBJ2-1; V: TRBV15; size: NA
CDR3: CASSTRQGADTEAFF; J: TRBJ1-1; V: TRBV7-2; size: NA
CDR3: CASSLFADQPQHF; J: TRBJ1-5; V: TRBV11-3; size: many
CDR3: CASSGNRVHSGNTIYF; J: TRBJ1-3; V: TRBV18; size: once
CDR3: CASSLGLAAANEQFF; J: TRBJ2-1; V: TRBV27; size: NA
CDR3: CASSPSGRVLEKLFF; J: TRBJ1-4; V: TRBV9; size: few
CDR3: CASAVGLAGGDNEQFF; J: TRBJ2-1; V: TRBV18; size: once
CDR3: CASSNGDTFYEQYF; J: TRBJ2-7; V: TRBV5-6; size: few
CDR3: CATRDRVVAGELFF; J: TRBJ2-2; V: TRBV19; size: once
CDR3: CASSRDRGVNTEAFF; J: TRBJ1-1; V: TRBV4-1; size: NA
CDR3: CASSVASAGFYNEQFF; J: TRBJ2-1; V: TRBV9; size: NA
CDR3: CASSYSYHRNYGYTF; J: TRBJ1-2; V: TRBV6-5; size: NA
CDR3: CASSVSAGGGETQYF; J: TRBJ2-5; V: TRBV9; size: once
CDR3: CASSPPAGQGTGELFF; J: TRBJ2-2; V: TRBV18; size: NA
CDR3: CASSSTGPTDTQYF; J: TRBJ2-3; V: TRBV6-2/TRBV6-3; size: NA
CDR3: CASSSARVADQETQYF; J: TRBJ2-5; V: TRBV7-2; size: NA
CDR3: CASSQDGQGADEQFF; J: TRBJ2-1; V: TRBV4-3; size: NA
CDR3: CASTRTYSNQPQHF; J: TRBJ1-5; V: TRBV19; size: NA
CDR3: CASSFETGLSYGYTF; J: TRBJ1-2; V: TRBV5-4; size: NA
CDR3: CASSLQQGRDTQYF; J: TRBJ2-3; V: TRBV13; size: NA
CDR3: CSASLAGGGTDTQYF; J: TRBJ2-3; V: TRBV20-1; size: once
CDR3: CASETGKGYGYTF; J: TRBJ1-2; V: TRBV19; size: NA
CDR3: CASSFSGGAGEQYF; J: TRBJ2-7; V: TRBV7-2; size: NA
CDR3: CASLGDNDGYTF; J: TRBJ1-2; V: TRBV7-2; size: NA
CDR3: CASSIVEGDTQYF; J: TRBJ2-3; V: TRBV19; size: NA
CDR3: CASSQGGQGATEAFF; J: TRBJ1-1; V: TRBV14; size: few
CDR3: CASSQVRIRGKLFF; J: TRBJ1-4; V: TRBV3-1/TRBV3-2; size: NA
CDR3: CASFNRGSSPLHF; J: TRBJ1-6; V: TRBV2; size: NA
CDR3: CASRPQGASEAFF; J: TRBJ1-1; V: TRBV27; size: NA
CDR3: CASKRRDRGNVNTEAFF; J: TRBJ1-1; V: TRBV27; size: NA
CDR3: CASSGAGTSGTYEQYF; J: TRBJ2-7; V: TRBV11-3; size: once
CDR3: CASSLRLRGENQPQHF; J: TRBJ1-5; V: TRBV7-2; size: once
CDR3: CASSFPTGYEQYF; J: TRBJ2-7; V: TRBV7-9; size: NA
CDR3: CASRGGTATNEKLFF; J: TRBJ1-4; V: TRBV28; size: NA
CDR3: CASSPPWTGALSYEQYF; J: TRBJ2-7; V: TRBV18; size: NA
CDR3: CASSLVGQGRNQPQHF; J: TRBJ1-5; V: TRBV11-1; size: NA
CDR3: CASSQVEITRGETQYF; J: TRBJ2-5; V: TRBV14; size: NA
CDR3: CASSLQGASAFF; J: TRBJ1-1; V: TRBV5-4; size: NA
CDR3: CASSLPFPGRGNTIYF; J: TRBJ1-3; V: TRBV7-9; size: NA